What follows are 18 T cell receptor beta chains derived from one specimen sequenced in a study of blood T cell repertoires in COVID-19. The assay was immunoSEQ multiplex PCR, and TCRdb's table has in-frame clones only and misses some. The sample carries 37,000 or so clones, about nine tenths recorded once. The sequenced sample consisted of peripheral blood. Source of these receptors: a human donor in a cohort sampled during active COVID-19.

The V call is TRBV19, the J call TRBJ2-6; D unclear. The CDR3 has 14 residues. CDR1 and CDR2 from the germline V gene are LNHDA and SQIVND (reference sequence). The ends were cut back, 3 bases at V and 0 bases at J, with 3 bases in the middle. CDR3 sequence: CASSMSSGANVLTF. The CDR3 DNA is TGTGCCAGTAGTATGAGCTCTGGGGCCAACGTCCTGACTTTC. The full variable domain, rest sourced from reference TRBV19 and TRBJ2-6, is DGGITQSPKYLFRKEGQNVTLSCEQNLNHDAMYWYRQDPGQGLRLIYYSQIVNDFQKGDIAEGYSVSREKKESFPLTVTSAQKNPTAFYLCASSMSSGANVLTFGAGSRLTVL.

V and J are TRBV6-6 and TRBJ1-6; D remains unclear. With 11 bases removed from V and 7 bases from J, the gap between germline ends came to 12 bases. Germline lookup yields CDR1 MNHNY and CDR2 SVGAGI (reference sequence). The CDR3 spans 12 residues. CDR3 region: CAHRETNSPLHF. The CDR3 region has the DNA TGTGCCCATAGGGAGACGAATTCACCCCTCCACTTT.

The CDR3 nucleotides read TGTGCCAGCAGTGAGGGGACAGGGACTGAAGCTTTCTTT. Protein: CASSEGTGTEAFF. The chain carries TRBV2 and TRBJ1-1; 9 nucleotides match TRBD1. This CDR3 region has 13 residues. Looked up from germline, CDR1 is SNHLY and CDR2 is FYNNEI. J lost 5 bases, V lost 3 bases, and 1 base had no gene match.

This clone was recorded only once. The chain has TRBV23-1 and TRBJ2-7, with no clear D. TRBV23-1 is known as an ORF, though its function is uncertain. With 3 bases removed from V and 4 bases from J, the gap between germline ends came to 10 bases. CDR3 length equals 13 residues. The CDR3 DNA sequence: TGCGCCAGCAGTCAGGGCAGGATTTACGAGCAGTACTTC. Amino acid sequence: CASSQGRIYEQYF.

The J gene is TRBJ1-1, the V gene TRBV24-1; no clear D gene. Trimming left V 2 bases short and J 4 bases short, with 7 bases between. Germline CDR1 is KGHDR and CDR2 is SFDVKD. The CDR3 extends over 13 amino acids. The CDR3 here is CATSDSQFTEAFF. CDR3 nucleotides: TGTGCCACCAGTGATTCACAGTTCACTGAAGCTTTCTTT.

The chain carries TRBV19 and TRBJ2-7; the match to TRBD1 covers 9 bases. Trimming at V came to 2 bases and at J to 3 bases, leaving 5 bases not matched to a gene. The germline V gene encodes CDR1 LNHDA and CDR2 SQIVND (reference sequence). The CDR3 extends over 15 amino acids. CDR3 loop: CASSIPGTGRYEQYF. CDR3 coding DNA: TGTGCCAGTAGTATACCCGGGACAGGGCGCTACGAGCAGTACTTC. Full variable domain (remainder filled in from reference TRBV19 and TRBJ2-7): DGGITQSPKYLFRKEGQNVTLSCEQNLNHDAMYWYRQDPGQGLRLIYYSQIVNDFQKGDIAEGYSVSREKKESFPLTVTSAQKNPTAFYLCASSIPGTGRYEQYFGPGTRLTVT.

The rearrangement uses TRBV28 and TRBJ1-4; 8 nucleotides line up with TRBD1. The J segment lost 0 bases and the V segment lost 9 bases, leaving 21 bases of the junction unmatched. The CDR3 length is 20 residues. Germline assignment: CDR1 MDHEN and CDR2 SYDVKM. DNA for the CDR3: TGTGCCAGTACTCACCCCAGGGGGCGCGGCTCCCTTGCAACTAATGAAAAACTGTTTTTT. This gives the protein CASTHPRGRGSLATNEKLFF.

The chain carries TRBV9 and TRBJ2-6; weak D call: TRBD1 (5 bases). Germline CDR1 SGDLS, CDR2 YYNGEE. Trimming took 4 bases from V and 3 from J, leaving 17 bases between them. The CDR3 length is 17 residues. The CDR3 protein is CASSTTAWGIGANVLTF. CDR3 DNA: TGTGCCAGCAGCACGACAGCGTGGGGAATTGGGGCCAACGTCCTGACTTTC.

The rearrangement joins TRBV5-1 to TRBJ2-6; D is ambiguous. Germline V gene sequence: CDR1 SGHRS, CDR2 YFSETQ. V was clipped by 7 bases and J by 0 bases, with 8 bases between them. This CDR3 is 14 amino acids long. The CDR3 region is CASGQDSGANVLTF. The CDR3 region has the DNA TGCGCCAGCGGCCAGGACTCTGGGGCCAACGTCCTGACTTTC. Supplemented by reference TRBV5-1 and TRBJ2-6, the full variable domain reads KAGVTQTPRYLIKTRGQQVTLSCSPISGHRSVSWYQQTPGQGLQFLFEYFSETQRNKGNFPGRFSGRQFSNSRSEMNVSTLELGDSALYLCASGQDSGANVLTFGAGSRLTVL.

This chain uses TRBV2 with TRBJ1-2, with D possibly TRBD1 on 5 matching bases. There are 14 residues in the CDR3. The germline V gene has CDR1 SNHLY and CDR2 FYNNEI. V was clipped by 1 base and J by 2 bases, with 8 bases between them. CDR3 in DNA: TGTGCCAGCAGTGAAGAGGGGTCGAACTATGGCTACACCTTC. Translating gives CASSEEGSNYGYTF.

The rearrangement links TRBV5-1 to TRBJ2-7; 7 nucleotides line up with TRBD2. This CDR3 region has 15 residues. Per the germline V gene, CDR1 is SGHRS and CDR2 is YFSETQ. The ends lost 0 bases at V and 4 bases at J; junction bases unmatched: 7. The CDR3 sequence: CASSLASGQLYEQYF. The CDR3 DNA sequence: TGCGCCAGCAGCTTGGCTAGCGGTCAACTTTACGAGCAGTACTTC.

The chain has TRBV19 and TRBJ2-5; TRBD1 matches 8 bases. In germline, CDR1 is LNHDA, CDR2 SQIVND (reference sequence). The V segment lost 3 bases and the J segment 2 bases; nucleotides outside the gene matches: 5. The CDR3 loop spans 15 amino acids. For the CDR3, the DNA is TGTGCCAGTAGTATCAATGGACAGGGACAAGAGACCCAGTACTTC. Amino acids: CASSINGQGQETQYF.

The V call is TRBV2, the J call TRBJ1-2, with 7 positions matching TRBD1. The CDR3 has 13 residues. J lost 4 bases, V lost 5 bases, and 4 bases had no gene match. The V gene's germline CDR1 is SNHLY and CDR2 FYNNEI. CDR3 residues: CASSTEGAYGYTF. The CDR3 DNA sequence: TGTGCCAGCAGTACCGAGGGGGCCTATGGCTACACCTTC. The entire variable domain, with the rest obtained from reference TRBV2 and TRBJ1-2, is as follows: EPEVTQTPSHQVTQMGQEVILRCVPISNHLYFYWYRQILGQKVEFLVSFYNNEISEKSEIFDDQFSVERPDGSNFTLKIRSTKLEDSAMYFCASSTEGAYGYTFGSGTRLTVV.

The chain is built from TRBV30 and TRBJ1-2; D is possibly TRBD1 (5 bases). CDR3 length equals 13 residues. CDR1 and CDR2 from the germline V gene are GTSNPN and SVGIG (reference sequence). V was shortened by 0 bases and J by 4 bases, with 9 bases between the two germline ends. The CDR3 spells CAWSVQGGYGYTF. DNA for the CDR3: TGTGCCTGGAGTGTCCAGGGAGGCTATGGCTACACCTTC.

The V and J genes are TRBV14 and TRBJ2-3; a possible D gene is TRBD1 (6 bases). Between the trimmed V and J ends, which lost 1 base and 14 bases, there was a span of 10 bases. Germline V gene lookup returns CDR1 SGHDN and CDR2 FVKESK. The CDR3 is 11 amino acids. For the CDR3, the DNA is TGTGCCAGCAGCCAAGGGGACATCAGGTATTTT. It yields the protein CASSQGDIRYF.

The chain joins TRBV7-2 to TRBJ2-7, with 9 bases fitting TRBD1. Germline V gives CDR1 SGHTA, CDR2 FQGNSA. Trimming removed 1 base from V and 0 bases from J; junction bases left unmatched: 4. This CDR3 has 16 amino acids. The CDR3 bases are TGTGCCAGCAGCTTAGTGGGACAGGGAATCTCCTACGAGCAGTACTTC. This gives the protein CASSLVGQGISYEQYF.

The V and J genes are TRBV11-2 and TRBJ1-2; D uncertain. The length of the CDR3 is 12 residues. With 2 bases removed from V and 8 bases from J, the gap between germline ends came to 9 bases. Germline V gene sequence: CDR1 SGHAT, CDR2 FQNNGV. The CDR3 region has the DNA TGTGCCAGCAGCTTATCCCGGGTAGGCTACACCTTC. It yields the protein CASSLSRVGYTF.

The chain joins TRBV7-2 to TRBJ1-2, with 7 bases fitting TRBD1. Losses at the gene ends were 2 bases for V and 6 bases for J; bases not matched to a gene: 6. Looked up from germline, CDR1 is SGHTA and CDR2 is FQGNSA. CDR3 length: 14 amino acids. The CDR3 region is CASSLRRGEDGYTF. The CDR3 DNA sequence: TGTGCCAGCAGCTTACGCAGGGGGGAGGATGGCTACACCTTC.